This T cell receptor (beta chain) came from a study of control samples from healthy donors and cancer patients. This CDR3 region has 14 residues. Germline CDR1 is SEHNR and CDR2 is FQNEAQ (reference sequence). V lost 5 bases and J lost 9; bases outside the gene matches: 10. This clone occurred once. Some clones are missing from TCRdb's copy, which holds only in-frame ones; the method was immunoSEQ multiplex PCR. The sample lists around 30,000 clones; approximately 86% were seen once. The sequence derives from a woman between 35 and 50 years old with lung cancer. The genes are TRBV7-9 and TRBJ2-1, with 7 bases aligning to TRBD1. Sequenced: PBMCs. CDR3 DNA: TGTGCCAGCAGCCCGGGGCTAGCAGGGGGTGAGCAGTTCTTC. Encoded protein: CASSPGLAGGEQFF.